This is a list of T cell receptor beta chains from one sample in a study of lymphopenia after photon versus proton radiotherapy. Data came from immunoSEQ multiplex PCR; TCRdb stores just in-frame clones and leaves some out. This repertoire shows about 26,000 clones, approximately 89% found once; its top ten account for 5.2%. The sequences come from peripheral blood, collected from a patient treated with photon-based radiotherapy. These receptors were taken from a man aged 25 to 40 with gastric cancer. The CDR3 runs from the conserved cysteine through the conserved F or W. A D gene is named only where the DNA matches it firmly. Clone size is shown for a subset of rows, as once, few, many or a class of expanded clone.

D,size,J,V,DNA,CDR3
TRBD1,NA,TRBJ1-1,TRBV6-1,TGTGCCAGTTCTCGGACAGGGAACACTGAAGCTTTCTTT,CASSRTGNTEAFF
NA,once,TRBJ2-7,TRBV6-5,TGTGCCAGCGGCATAGGGGGTGATTACGAGCAGTACTTC,CASGIGGDYEQYF
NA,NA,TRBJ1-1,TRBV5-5,TGTGCCAGCAGCTCAATCTTGGACACTGAAGCTTTCTTT,CASSSILDTEAFF
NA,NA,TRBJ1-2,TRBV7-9,TGTGCCAGCAGCTTAGGTGCGTCCCCCTACACCTTC,CASSLGASPYTF
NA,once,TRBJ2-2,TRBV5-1,TGCGCCAGCAGCCCATCGGACAGAATCATCCGGGAGCTGTTTTTT,CASSPSDRIIRELFF
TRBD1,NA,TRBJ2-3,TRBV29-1,TGCAGCGGGACAGGGGTCGACGCAGATACGCAGTATTTT,CSGTGVDADTQYF
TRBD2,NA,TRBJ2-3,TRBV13,TGTGCCAGCAGCTTAGGCACGGGCGGGAGGGCCACAGATACGCAGTATTTT,CASSLGTGGRATDTQYF
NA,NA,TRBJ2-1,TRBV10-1,TGCGCCAGCAGTGTGAGCCTGGACACTGAGCAGTTCTTC,CASSVSLDTEQFF
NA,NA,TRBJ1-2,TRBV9,TGTGCCAGCAGCGTAGACCGGGACTATGGCTACACCTTC,CASSVDRDYGYTF
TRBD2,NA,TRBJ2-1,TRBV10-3,TGTGCCATCAGTACGGGCGGGAGGGCCATGGATGAGCAGTTCTTC,CAISTGGRAMDEQFF
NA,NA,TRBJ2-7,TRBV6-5,TGTGCCAGCAGTCTAAGACAGGCAGGCACCTACGAGCAGTACTTC,CASSLRQAGTYEQYF
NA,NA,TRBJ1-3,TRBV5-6,TGTGCCAGCAGCTTGGGTAACAGGGATGGAAACACCATATATTTT,CASSLGNRDGNTIYF
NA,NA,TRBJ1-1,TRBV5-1,TGCGCCAGCAGCTTGACCTCCCGGGGGAACACTGAAGCTTTCTTT,CASSLTSRGNTEAFF
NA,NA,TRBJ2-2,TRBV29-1,TGCAGCGTTGAAGATACCTGGAACACCGGGGAGCTGTTTTTT,CSVEDTWNTGELFF
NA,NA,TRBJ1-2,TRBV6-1,TGTGCCAGCAGTGAAGCGGGAGGCTACACCTTC,CASSEAGGYTF
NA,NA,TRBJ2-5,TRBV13,TGTGCCAGCAGCACTCGACTAGTACAAGAGACCCAGTACTTC,CASSTRLVQETQYF
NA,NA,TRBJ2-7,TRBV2,TGTGCCAGCAGTGAAAGGGTGACAGGTTACGAGCAGTACTTC,CASSERVTGYEQYF
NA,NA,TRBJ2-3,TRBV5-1,TGCGCCAGCAGCTTGGTTCAGGGCTGGACAGATACGCAGTATTTT,CASSLVQGWTDTQYF
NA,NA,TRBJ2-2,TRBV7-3,TGTGCCAGCAGCCCAAACACCGGGGAGCTGTTTTTT,CASSPNTGELFF
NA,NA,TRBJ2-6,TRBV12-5,TGTGCTAGTGGTTTGCATGGGGCCAACGTCCTGACTTTC,CASGLHGANVLTF
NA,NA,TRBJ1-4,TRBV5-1,TGCGCCAGCAGGGACACTAATGAAAAACTGTTTTTT,CASRDTNEKLFF
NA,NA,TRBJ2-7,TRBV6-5,TGTGCCAGCTTTTCTGGGGCCTTTCCCTACGAGCAGTACTTC,CASFSGAFPYEQYF
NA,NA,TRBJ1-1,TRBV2,TGTGCCAGCAGTGTTGATTCCATGAACACTGAAGCTTTCTTT,CASSVDSMNTEAFF
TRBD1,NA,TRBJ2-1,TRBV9,TGTGCCAGCAGCTCCTCGGGACAGGTAAACAATGAGCAGTTCTTC,CASSSSGQVNNEQFF
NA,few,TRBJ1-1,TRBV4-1,TGCGCCAGCAGCCATGAGTCGGGGATGAACACTGAAGCTTTCTTT,CASSHESGMNTEAFF
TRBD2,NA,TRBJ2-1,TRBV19,TGTGCCAGTAGTGACCGCGGCGCTAGCGGGAGCTATGAGCAGTTCTTC,CASSDRGASGSYEQFF
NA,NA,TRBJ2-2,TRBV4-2,TGTGCCAGCAGGTATCTAGCGAACACCGGGGAGCTGTTTTTT,CASRYLANTGELFF
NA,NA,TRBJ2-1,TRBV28,TGTGCCAGTTTTCGTGGGCCAAATGAGCAGTTCTTC,CASFRGPNEQFF
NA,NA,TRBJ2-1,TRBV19,TGTGCCAGTAGTACGAGAACCTGGGGGAATGAGCAGTTCTTC,CASSTRTWGNEQFF
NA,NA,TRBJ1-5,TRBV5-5,TGTGCCAGCAGCTTGGGCCTCTTTAGCAATCAGCCCCAGCATTTT,CASSLGLFSNQPQHF
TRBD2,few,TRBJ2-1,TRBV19,TGTGCCAGTAGTATACTAGCGGGAAACTACAATGAGCAGTTCTTC,CASSILAGNYNEQFF
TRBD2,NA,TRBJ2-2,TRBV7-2,TGTGCCATCCGGGCCGGCGGGGGGGCCTCCGGGGAGCTGTTTTTT,CAIRAGGGASGELFF
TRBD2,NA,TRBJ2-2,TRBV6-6,TGTGCCAGCAGTTACGGGGGGGGTTCGGGCACCGGGGAGCTGTTTTTT,CASSYGGGSGTGELFF
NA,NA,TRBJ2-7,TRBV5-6,TGTGCCAGCAGCTTGGAGTCTGAGCAGTACTTC,CASSLESEQYF
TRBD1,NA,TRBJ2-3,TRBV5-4,TGTGCCAGCAGCGGAAGGGACAGGGAGGCAGATACGCAGTATTTT,CASSGRDREADTQYF
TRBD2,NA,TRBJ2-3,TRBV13,TGTGCCAGCAGCACGGGACTAGCAACTTACTCGGGGACAGATACGCAGTATTTT,CASSTGLATYSGTDTQYF
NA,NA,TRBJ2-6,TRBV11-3,TGTGCCAGCAGCTTAAGGGGTTCTGGGGCCAACGTCCTGACTTTC,CASSLRGSGANVLTF
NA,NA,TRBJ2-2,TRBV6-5,TGTGCCAGCAGTTACTCCGAGAGAAACACCGGGGAGCTGTTTTTT,CASSYSERNTGELFF
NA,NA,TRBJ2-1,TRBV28,TGTGCGACCTCAACCGTCAGGGTTTCCTACAATGAGCAGTTCTTC,CATSTVRVSYNEQFF
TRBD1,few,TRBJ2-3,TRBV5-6,TGTGCCAGCAGCGGAGGACAGGGGGCCCCAGATACGCAGTATTTT,CASSGGQGAPDTQYF
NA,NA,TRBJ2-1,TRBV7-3,TGTGCCAGCAGCCCCGCGGGGGCTAGCTCCTACAATGAGCAGTTCTTC,CASSPAGASSYNEQFF
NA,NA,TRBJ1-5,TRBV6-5,TGTGCCAGCAGTTACTCGAAGGTAGACCAGCCCCAGCATTTT,CASSYSKVDQPQHF
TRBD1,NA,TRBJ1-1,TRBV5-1,TGCGCCAGCAGCCTGCAGGGGGCAAGGATGAACACTGAAGCTTTCTTT,CASSLQGARMNTEAFF
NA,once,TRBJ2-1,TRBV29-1,TGTGGGGGGGTTTCGACAGGCTACAATGAGCAGTTCTTC,CGGVSTGYNEQFF
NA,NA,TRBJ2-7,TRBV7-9,TGTGCCAGCAGCTTAGAGGTCGGGACTTTTCGGTACTTC,CASSLEVGTFRYF
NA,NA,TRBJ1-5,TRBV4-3,TGCGCCAGCAGCCAAGAGGCAGGGATATACAATCAGCCCCAGCATTTT,CASSQEAGIYNQPQHF